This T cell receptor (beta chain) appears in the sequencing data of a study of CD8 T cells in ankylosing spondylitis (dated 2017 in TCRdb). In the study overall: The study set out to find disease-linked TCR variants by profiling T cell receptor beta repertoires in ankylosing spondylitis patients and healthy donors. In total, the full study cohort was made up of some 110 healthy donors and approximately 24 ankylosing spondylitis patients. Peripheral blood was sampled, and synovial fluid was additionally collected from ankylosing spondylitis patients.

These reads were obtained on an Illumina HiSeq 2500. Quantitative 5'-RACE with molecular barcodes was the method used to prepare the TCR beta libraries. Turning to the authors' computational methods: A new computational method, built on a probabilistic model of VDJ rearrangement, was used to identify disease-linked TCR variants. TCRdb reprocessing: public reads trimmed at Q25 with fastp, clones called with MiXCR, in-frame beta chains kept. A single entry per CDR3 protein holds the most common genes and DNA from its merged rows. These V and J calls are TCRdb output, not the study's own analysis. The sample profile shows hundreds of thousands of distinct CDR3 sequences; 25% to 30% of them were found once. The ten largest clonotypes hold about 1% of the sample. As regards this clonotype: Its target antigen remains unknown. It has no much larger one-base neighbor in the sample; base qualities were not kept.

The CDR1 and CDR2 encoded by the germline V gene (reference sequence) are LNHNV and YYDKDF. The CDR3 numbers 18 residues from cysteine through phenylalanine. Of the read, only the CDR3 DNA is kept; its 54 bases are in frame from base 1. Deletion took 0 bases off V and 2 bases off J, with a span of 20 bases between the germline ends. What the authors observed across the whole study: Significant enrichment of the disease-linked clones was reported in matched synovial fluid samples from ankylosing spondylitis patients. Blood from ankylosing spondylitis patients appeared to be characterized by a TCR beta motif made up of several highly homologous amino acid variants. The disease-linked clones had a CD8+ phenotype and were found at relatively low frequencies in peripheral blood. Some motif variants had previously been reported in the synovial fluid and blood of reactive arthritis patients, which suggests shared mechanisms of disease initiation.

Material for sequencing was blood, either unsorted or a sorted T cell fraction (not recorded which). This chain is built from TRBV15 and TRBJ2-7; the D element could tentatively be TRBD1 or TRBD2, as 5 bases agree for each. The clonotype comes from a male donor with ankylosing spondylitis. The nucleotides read TGTGCCACCAGCAGAGACTTGACCACCCGGGGACCGGCCTACGAGCAGTACTTC. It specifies CATSRDLTTRGPAYEQYF.